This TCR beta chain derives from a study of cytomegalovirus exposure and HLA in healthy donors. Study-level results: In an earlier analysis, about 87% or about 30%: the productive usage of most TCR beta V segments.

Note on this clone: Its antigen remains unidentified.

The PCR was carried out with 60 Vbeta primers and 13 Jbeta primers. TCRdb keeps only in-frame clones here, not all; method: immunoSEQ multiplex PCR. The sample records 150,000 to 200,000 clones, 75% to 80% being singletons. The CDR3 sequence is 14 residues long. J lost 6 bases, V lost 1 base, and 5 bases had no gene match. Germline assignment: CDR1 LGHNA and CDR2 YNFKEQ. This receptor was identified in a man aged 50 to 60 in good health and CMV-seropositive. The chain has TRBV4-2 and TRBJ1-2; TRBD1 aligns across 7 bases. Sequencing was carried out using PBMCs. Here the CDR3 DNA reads TGTGCCAGCAGCCAAGGGGGGCAGGGGGATGGCTACACCTTC. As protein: CASSQGGQGDGYTF.